The 28 T cell receptor beta chains below all came from one sample that was sequenced in a study of cytomegalovirus exposure and HLA in healthy donors. The PCR employed 60 Vbeta primers together with 13 Jbeta primers. The protocol was immunoSEQ multiplex PCR, while the TCRdb copy is restricted to in-frame clones and leaves out a portion. The sample holds about 94,000 clones; roughly 79% are singletons and the top ten take roughly 3.8%. The sample was PBMCs. The receptors here all came from a woman between 40 and 55 years old in good health and CMV-seronegative.

This chain uses TRBV30 with TRBJ2-5; D perhaps matches TRBD2 (5 bases). Germline CDR1 reads GTSNPN; CDR2 reads SVGIG (reference sequence). Trimming removed 0 bases from V and 5 bases from J, with 13 bases in between. There are 14 residues in the CDR3. The CDR3 sequence is CAWSVVEGRETQYF. CDR3 coding DNA: TGTGCCTGGAGTGTAGTCGAGGGTAGGGAGACCCAGTACTTC.

The chain links TRBV18 to TRBJ1-5; D not resolved. The CDR3 extends over 15 amino acids. Germline V gene sequence: CDR1 KGHSH, CDR2 LQKENI. V lost 1 base to trimming and J lost 1 base, with 8 bases between them. This CDR3 is CASSPQAVSNQPQHF. DNA of the CDR3: TGTGCCAGCTCACCACAAGCTGTGAGCAATCAGCCCCAGCATTTT.

In this sample, this clone turned up once. This chain connects TRBV7-8 to TRBJ1-5, with 8 bases fitting TRBD1. There are 16 residues in the CDR3. With 1 base clipped from V and 6 bases from J, the junction kept 8 bases outside the gene matches. CDR1 and CDR2 (germline): SGHVS, FQNEAQ. The CDR3 is CASSLEGTGTSQPQHF. CDR3 sequence (DNA): TGTGCCAGCAGCTTAGAGGGGACAGGTACTTCTCAGCCCCAGCATTTT.

The genes are TRBV18 and TRBJ2-7; 7 positions agree with TRBD2. The junction had 5 bases not matched to a gene; V was cut back by 0 bases and J by 3 bases. This CDR3 is 15 amino acids long. The germline CDR1 and CDR2 sequences are KGHSH and LQKENI. The CDR3 DNA is TGTGCCAGCTCACCACCGGGGAGGGCAGGCTACGAGCAGTACTTC. This sequence encodes CASSPPGRAGYEQYF.

A few counts support this clone. The chain links TRBV9 to TRBJ2-7; D possibly corresponds to TRBD2 (5 bases). The CDR3 runs 15 residues. CDR1 and CDR2 (germline): SGDLS, YYNGEE. The V gene lost 0 bases and the J gene lost 3 bases, with 13 bases spanning the gap. The chain's CDR3 is CASSVEEAARYEQYF. The DNA for the CDR3 is TGTGCCAGCAGCGTAGAGGAGGCAGCTCGCTACGAGCAGTACTTC.

The chain links TRBV15 to TRBJ2-7; 9 bases are a match to TRBD1. V dropped 1 base and J dropped 3; count of bases not matched to a gene: 1. The CDR3 totals 14 residues. CDR1 LNHNV and CDR2 YYDKDF come from the germline V gene (reference sequence). CDR3 loop: CATSRVGQGYEQYF. For the CDR3, the DNA is TGTGCCACCAGCAGAGTGGGACAGGGCTACGAGCAGTACTTC. Using reference TRBV15 and TRBJ2-7 for the parts outside the CDR3, the full variable domain is DAMVIQNPRYQVTQFGKPVTLSCSQTLNHNVMYWYQQKSSQAPKLLFHYYDKDFNNEADTPDNFQSRRPNTSFCFLDIRSPGLGDTAMYLCATSRVGQGYEQYFGPGTRLTVT.

The chain links TRBV6-1 to TRBJ2-5, with 10 positions matching TRBD2. V lost 1 base and J lost 6; bases outside the gene matches: 11. CDR3 length: 17 residues. Germline CDR1 and CDR2: MNHNS and SASEGT. CDR3 amino acids: CASSEEFRLAGVKTQYF. CDR3 nucleotides: TGTGCCAGCAGTGAAGAATTTAGGCTAGCGGGGGTCAAGACCCAGTACTTC.

This chain uses TRBV5-1 with TRBJ2-7, with 10 bases aligning to TRBD1. The V segment lost 4 bases and the J segment 3 bases; nucleotides outside the gene matches: 4. The CDR3 has 14 amino acids. Germline CDR1 and CDR2: SGHRS and YFSETQ. DNA for the CDR3: TGCGCCAGCAGCCCGCGGACAGGGGGCTACGAGCAGTACTTC. It yields the protein CASSPRTGGYEQYF.

J is TRBJ1-1 and V is TRBV5-4; no reliable D call. In germline, CDR1 is SGHNT, CDR2 YYREEE (reference sequence). V lost 2 bases, J lost 3 bases, and 11 bases lay in between. There are 14 residues in the CDR3. CDR3 residues: CASSLGGRDTEAFF. CDR3 nucleotide sequence: TGTGCCAGCAGCTTAGGTGGGCGTGACACTGAAGCTTTCTTT.

J is TRBJ2-7 and V is TRBV9; 9 nucleotides line up with TRBD1. The germline V gene encodes CDR1 SGDLS and CDR2 YYNGEE. The V gene end was trimmed by 4 bases and the J gene end by 4 bases; junction bases not matched to a gene: 12. CDR3 length equals 16 residues. CDR3 sequence reads: CASSPLTGTGIYEQYF. CDR3 DNA sequence: TGTGCCAGCAGCCCCCTTACCGGGACAGGGATTTACGAGCAGTACTTC. The full variable domain, in which reference TRBV9 and TRBJ2-7 provide the parts outside the CDR3, is DSGVTQTPKHLITATGQRVTLRCSPRSGDLSVYWYQQSLDQGLQFLIQYYNGEERAKGNILERFSAQQFPDLHSELNLSSLELGDSALYFCASSPLTGTGIYEQYFGPGTRLTVT.

Here the CDR3 DNA reads TGTGCCAGCAGCGTTATCTTTCAGGAGAACACTGAAGCTTTCTTT. Translation: CASSVIFQENTEAFF. The chain joins TRBV7-8 to TRBJ1-1, with D unclear. Trimming removed 5 bases from V and 1 base from J, with 14 bases in between. This CDR3 is 15 amino acids long. CDR1 and CDR2 (germline): SGHVS, FQNEAQ.

This rearrangement joins TRBV29-1 to TRBJ2-1, with 7 bases that match TRBD1. V gave up 6 bases and J gave up 6 bases; unmatched junction bases: 11. The germline gives CDR1 SQVTM, CDR2 ANQGSEA. This CDR3 spans 14 amino acids. CDR3 in amino acids: CSVWTGGYSNEQFF. As DNA, the CDR3 is TGCAGCGTATGGACAGGAGGTTATAGCAATGAGCAGTTCTTC.

This clone was counted only a few times. The chain employs TRBV5-3 and TRBJ2-1; tentative D call: TRBD2 (6 bases). TRBV5-3 is an open reading frame whose function is uncertain. V was trimmed by 5 bases and J by 5 bases, leaving 17 bases between them. This CDR3 has 15 amino acids. The CDR3 loop reads CARRGGTVENNEQFF. The CDR3 nucleotides are TGTGCCAGAAGGGGGGGTACTGTGGAAAACAATGAGCAGTTCTTC.

This clone is a singleton in its sample. V is TRBV5-4 and J is TRBJ2-7; 7 bases align to TRBD1. The CDR3 is made up of 14 amino acids. CDR1 is SGHNT and CDR2 is YYREEE in the germline V gene (reference sequence). The V and J ends lost 3 bases and 3 bases, in that order; junction bases with no gene match: 6. In nucleotides, the CDR3 is TGTGCCAGCAGCTGGAGGACAGGAGGCTACGAGCAGTACTTC. Translation: CASSWRTGGYEQYF.

A few counts support this clone. The chain uses TRBV28 and TRBJ2-7; 8 nucleotides align to TRBD1. Per the germline V gene, CDR1 is MDHEN and CDR2 is SYDVKM. The CDR3 covers 14 residues. The V and J ends lost 7 bases and 3 bases, in that order; junction bases with no gene match: 8. The CDR3 DNA follows: TGTGCCAGCACGACAGGGGCAGGAGTCTACGAGCAGTACTTC. Protein product: CASTTGAGVYEQYF.

The J gene is TRBJ1-2, the V gene TRBV5-6, with D perhaps matching TRBD1 (5 bases). The CDR3 spans 15 residues. Germline V gene sequence: CDR1 SGHDT, CDR2 YYEEEE. The ends were cut back, 3 bases at V and 2 bases at J, with 14 bases in the middle. This CDR3 reads CASSSGWRGNYGYTF. The CDR3 DNA follows: TGTGCCAGCAGCTCGGGGTGGAGGGGAAACTATGGCTACACCTTC.

This clone was seen just once. The CDR3 here is CASRPWSGGAYEQYF. CDR3 coding DNA: TGTGCCAGCAGGCCGTGGAGCGGAGGGGCCTACGAGCAGTACTTC. The V and J genes are TRBV6-1 and TRBJ2-7; a possible D gene is TRBD2 (6 bases). The CDR3 is made up of 15 amino acids. The germline V gene has CDR1 MNHNS and CDR2 SASEGT. The V and J ends lost 6 bases and 2 bases respectively, with 17 bases between them.

The CDR3 here is CASSQTGLISGANVLTF. The CDR3 coding sequence is TGTGCCAGCAGCCAAACAGGGTTAATCTCTGGGGCCAACGTCCTGACTTTC. The chain is built from TRBV4-2 and TRBJ2-6; tentatively, D is TRBD1 (6 bases). This CDR3 contains 17 residues. Germline CDR1 LGHNA, CDR2 YNFKEQ. Trimming cost V 2 bases and J 0 bases, with 11 bases left between them.

This clone was counted only a few times. The V call is TRBV7-9, the J call TRBJ2-5; TRBD2 matches at 11 bases. The CDR3 contains 14 residues. Losses at the gene ends were 5 bases for V and 2 bases for J; bases not matched to a gene: 1. Germline V lookup: CDR1 SEHNR, CDR2 FQNEAQ (reference sequence). The CDR3 DNA reads as TGTGCCAGCAGCCGACTAGCGGGACAAGAGACCCAGTACTTC. Protein sequence: CASSRLAGQETQYF. The full variable domain, with the rest looked up from reference TRBV7-9 and TRBJ2-5, is DTGVSQNPRHKITKRGQNVTFRCDPISEHNRLYWYRQTLGQGPEFLTYFQNEAQLEKSRLLSDRFSAERPKGSFSTLEIQRTEQGDSAMYLCASSRLAGQETQYFGPGTRLLVL.

The rearrangement uses TRBV6-6 and TRBJ2-1, with TRBD1 matching over 7 bases. Germline V gene sequence: CDR1 MNHNY, CDR2 SVGAGI (reference sequence). CDR3 size: 12 residues. V was pared by 8 bases and J by 5 bases, with 3 bases of the junction left unmatched. CDR3 sequence reads: CASLTGNNEQFF. The CDR3 nucleotides read TGTGCCAGCCTGACAGGGAACAATGAGCAGTTCTTC.

There are a few counts of this clone. CDR3 in amino acids: CASSLDGINSPLHF. The CDR3 DNA reads TGTGCCAGCAGCCTCGACGGGATAAATTCACCCCTCCACTTT. V and J are TRBV7-9 and TRBJ1-6; D gene unclear. This CDR3 region has 14 residues. Germline V gene data show CDR1 as SEHNR and CDR2 as FQNEAQ (reference sequence). Trimming cost V 5 bases and J 7 bases, with 12 bases left between them.

This rearrangement joins TRBV18 to TRBJ1-1; 8 nucleotides match TRBD1. Looked up from germline, CDR1 is KGHSH and CDR2 is LQKENI. CDR3 length: 17 amino acids. Trimming at V came to 0 bases and at J to 0 bases, leaving 6 bases not matched to a gene. The chain's CDR3 is CASSPPLQGALNTEAFF. The CDR3, as DNA: TGTGCCAGCTCACCACCTCTCCAGGGGGCATTGAACACTGAAGCTTTCTTT.

The chain employs TRBV11-3 and TRBJ1-1; D uncertain. Deletions cut 0 bases from V and 2 bases from J, with 4 bases between. CDR1 is SGHNT and CDR2 is YENEEA in the germline V gene. The CDR3 length is 13 residues. The CDR3: CASSLDSNTEAFF. In DNA, the CDR3 is TGTGCCAGCAGCTTAGACTCTAACACTGAAGCTTTCTTT.

V is TRBV18 and J is TRBJ1-1; a weak D match, TRBD1 (5 bases). V lost 0 bases, J lost 0 bases, and 20 bases lay in between. Germline V gene lookup returns CDR1 KGHSH and CDR2 LQKENI. There are 19 residues in the CDR3. The CDR3 nucleotides read TGTGCCAGCTCACCACCGAGTAGGGGCGTTGGGAACATGAACACTGAAGCTTTCTTT. It encodes CASSPPSRGVGNMNTEAFF.

This clone occurred a few times. V and J are TRBV19 and TRBJ2-3, with 11 bases aligning to TRBD2. The CDR3 consists of 15 residues. Germline V gives CDR1 LNHDA, CDR2 SQIVND (reference sequence). J lost 6 bases, V lost 5 bases, and 7 bases had no gene match. Here the CDR3 reads CASSWATSGVDTQYF. As DNA, the CDR3 is TGTGCCAGTAGTTGGGCGACTAGCGGGGTTGATACGCAGTATTTT.

The chain recombines TRBV5-6 with TRBJ1-2; TRBD1 aligns across 7 bases. The CDR3 extends over 13 amino acids. The V and J ends lost 2 bases and 3 bases, in that order; junction bases with no gene match: 1. Germline CDR1 and CDR2: SGHDT and YYEEEE. DNA for the CDR3: TGTGCCAGCAGCTTTGGACAGGACTATGGCTACACCTTC. The encoded protein is CASSFGQDYGYTF.

The CDR3 loop is CASSVGAGQEAFF. Written as DNA, the CDR3 is TGTGCCAGCAGCGTAGGAGCAGGGCAAGAAGCTTTCTTT. The rearrangement links TRBV9 to TRBJ1-1, with TRBD1 as a possible D gene (5 bases). Trimming shortened V by 0 bases and J by 8 bases, and 11 bases separated the two germline ends. This CDR3 has 13 amino acids. Germline V gene lookup returns CDR1 SGDLS and CDR2 YYNGEE.

This rearrangement joins TRBV9 to TRBJ1-2, with D maybe TRBD1 (5 bases). The CDR3 runs to 15 residues. Germline lookup yields CDR1 SGDLS and CDR2 YYNGEE. V was shortened by 0 bases and J by 1 base, with 10 bases between the two germline ends. CDR3 protein: CASSVGDSSNYGYTF. The CDR3 coding sequence is TGTGCCAGCAGCGTAGGGGACTCGAGTAACTATGGCTACACCTTC. Supplemented by reference TRBV9 and TRBJ1-2, the full variable domain reads DSGVTQTPKHLITATGQRVTLRCSPRSGDLSVYWYQQSLDQGLQFLIQYYNGEERAKGNILERFSAQQFPDLHSELNLSSLELGDSALYFCASSVGDSSNYGYTFGSGTRLTVV.